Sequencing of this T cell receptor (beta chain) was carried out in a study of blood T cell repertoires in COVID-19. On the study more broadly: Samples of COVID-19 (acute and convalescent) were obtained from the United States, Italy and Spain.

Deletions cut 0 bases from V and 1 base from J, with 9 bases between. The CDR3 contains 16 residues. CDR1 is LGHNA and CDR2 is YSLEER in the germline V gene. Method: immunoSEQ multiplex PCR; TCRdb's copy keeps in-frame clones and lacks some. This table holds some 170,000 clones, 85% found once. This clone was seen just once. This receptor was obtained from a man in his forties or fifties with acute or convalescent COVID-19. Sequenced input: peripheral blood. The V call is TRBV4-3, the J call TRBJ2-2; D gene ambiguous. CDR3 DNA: TGCGCCAGCAGCCAAGAGGCCCCAGGGAACACCGGGGAGCTGTTTTTT. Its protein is CASSQEAPGNTGELFF.